Each of the 26 T cell receptor beta chains below was sequenced from the same sample in a study of glioma-infiltrating T cells after dendritic cell vaccination. Data came from immunoSEQ multiplex PCR; TCRdb stores just in-frame clones and leaves some out. This table holds 70,000 to 90,000 clones, 80% to 85% found once. Stated time point: after dendritic cell vaccination, including at tumor progression/relapse. Specimen: blood, collected after dendritic cell vaccination. Every receptor here comes from a human donor with glioblastoma.

The sample holds a few counts of this clone. The V and J genes are TRBV10-3 and TRBJ2-7, with a possible D match to TRBD2 (6 bases). CDR1 and CDR2 from the germline V gene are ENHRY and SYGVKD. The germline V and J ends were trimmed by 10 bases and 2 bases, with 12 bases remaining between them. CDR3 size: 12 residues. CDR3 sequence: CASSRETYEQYF. In DNA, the CDR3 is TGTGCCAGTTCCCGGGAGACCTACGAGCAGTACTTC.

The chain joins TRBV6-5 to TRBJ1-5; maybe TRBD1 (6 bases). The CDR3 loop spans 15 amino acids. Trimming removed 6 bases from V and 2 bases from J, with 14 bases in between. Germline CDR1 is MNHEY and CDR2 is SVGAGI. CDR3: CASSRGAGGNQPQHF. Here the CDR3 DNA reads TGTGCCAGCAGCCGGGGGGCAGGGGGCAATCAGCCCCAGCATTTT.

The chain uses TRBV30 and TRBJ2-7; maybe TRBD2 (5 bases). Germline CDR1 reads GTSNPN; CDR2 reads SVGIG (reference sequence). V was pared by 3 bases and J by 5 bases, with 20 bases between. CDR3 length equals 15 residues. The CDR3 DNA follows: TGTGCCTGGAGGGAACTTCGCCGGGATGGCAACGAGCAGTACTTC. It is translated as CAWRELRRDGNEQYF. The full variable domain, its missing parts supplied by reference TRBV30 and TRBJ2-7, is SQTIHQWPATLVQPVGSPLSLECTVEGTSNPNLYWYRQAAGRGLQLLFYSVGIGQISSEVPQNLSASRPQDRQFILSSKKLLLSDSGFYLCAWRELRRDGNEQYFGPGTRLTVT.

The rearrangement joins TRBV5-4 to TRBJ1-1; 9 nucleotides agree with TRBD1. The CDR3 spans 14 residues. Trimming cost V 1 base and J 4 bases; bases outside gene matches: 2. Germline V gives CDR1 SGHNT, CDR2 YYREEE (reference sequence). CDR3 region: CASSLTGGVTEAFF. The CDR3 coding sequence is TGTGCCAGCAGCTTGACAGGGGGCGTCACTGAAGCTTTCTTT.

This rearrangement joins TRBV25-1 to TRBJ1-4; the match to TRBD1 covers 8 bases. The CDR3 contains 15 residues. After removal of 2 bases from V and 7 bases from J, the junction contained 6 bases not matched to a gene. Germline V gene lookup returns CDR1 MGHDK and CDR2 SYGVNS. The CDR3 loop is CASSEPGQGGEKLFF. In DNA, the CDR3 is TGTGCCAGCAGTGAACCTGGACAGGGAGGTGAAAAACTGTTTTTT.

The rearrangement joins TRBV2 to TRBJ1-2; D might be TRBD1 (6 bases). Trimming removed 2 bases from V and 4 bases from J, with 8 bases in between. CDR1 and CDR2 (germline): SNHLY, FYNNEI. CDR3 length: 13 amino acids. The CDR3 nucleotides are TGTGCCAGCAGTGAACAGGGGATCTATGGCTACACCTTC. Its translation is CASSEQGIYGYTF.

This clone was counted only a few times. The chain combines TRBV15 with TRBJ2-1; 7 nucleotides align to TRBD2. The V segment lost 5 bases and the J segment 3 bases; nucleotides outside the gene matches: 7. Germline CDR1 LNHNV, CDR2 YYDKDF (reference sequence). This CDR3 is built from 15 residues. The CDR3 nucleotides are TGTGCCACCAGCTCAAAAGCGGGGAACTACAATGAGCAGTTCTTC. Translated, it gives CATSSKAGNYNEQFF.

The gene calls are TRBV18 and TRBJ1-1; D call uncertain. The CDR3 runs to 12 residues. Germline V lookup: CDR1 KGHSH, CDR2 LQKENI. The ends were cut back, 6 bases at V and 8 bases at J, with 13 bases in the middle. CDR3 DNA sequence: TGTGCCAGCTCTCGAGACGGGAGCGAAGCTTTCTTT. Its translation is CASSRDGSEAFF.

The chain has TRBV7-2 and TRBJ1-1; TRBD1 is a possible D gene (6 bases). Germline V gene sequence: CDR1 SGHTA, CDR2 FQGNSA. This CDR3 spans 12 amino acids. The V end was cut by 1 base, the J end by 8 bases, with 8 bases between. CDR3 residues: CASSLDDREAFF. The CDR3 DNA reads as TGTGCCAGCAGCTTAGATGACAGGGAAGCTTTCTTT.

In this sample, this clone turned up a few times. J is TRBJ1-4 and V is TRBV5-1; no definite D call. Trimming took off 1 base at V and 3 bases at J, with 16 bases between the two ends. Germline CDR1 reads SGHRS; CDR2 reads YFSETQ. The CDR3 runs 17 residues. The CDR3 protein is CASSLLKFEGANEKLFF. Here the CDR3 DNA reads TGCGCCAGCAGCTTGCTCAAGTTTGAGGGTGCTAATGAAAAACTGTTTTTT. The whole variable domain, remainder taken from reference TRBV5-1 and TRBJ1-4, is KAGVTQTPRYLIKTRGQQVTLSCSPISGHRSVSWYQQTPGQGLQFLFEYFSETQRNKGNFPGRFSGRQFSNSRSEMNVSTLELGDSALYLCASSLLKFEGANEKLFFGSGTQLSVL.

V gene TRBV11-3 combines with J gene TRBJ2-3; 9 positions agree with TRBD2. CDR1 is SGHNT and CDR2 is YENEEA in the germline V gene. The CDR3 length is 15 residues. J lost 3 bases, V lost 1 base, and 2 bases had no gene match. Here the CDR3 reads CASSLVAGGTDTQYF. As DNA, the CDR3 is TGTGCCAGCAGCTTAGTTGCGGGGGGGACAGATACGCAGTATTTT.

With regard to this clone: At one end, the junction sequence differs from germline, possibly due to a read error. V gene TRBV7-7 combines with J gene TRBJ2-3, with D possibly matching TRBD1 (7 bases). Per the germline V gene, CDR1 is SSHAT and CDR2 is FNYEAQ (reference sequence). The CDR3 has 15 amino acids. CDR3 coding DNA: TGTGCTAGCAGCTTAGCAGCAGGGGGGACAGATACGCAGTATTTT. Its translation is CASSLAAGGTDTQYF. Full variable domain (outside the CDR3, taken from reference TRBV7-7 and TRBJ2-3): GAGVSQSPRYKVTKRGQDVTLRCDPISSHATLYWYQQALGQGPEFLTYFNYEAQPDKSGLPSDRFSAERPEGSISTLTIQRTEQRDSAMYRCASSLAAGGTDTQYFGPGTRLTVL.

The V gene is TRBV19, the J gene TRBJ2-2; D may be TRBD1 (6 bases). The CDR3 extends over 16 amino acids. Trimming pared 5 bases from V and 4 bases from J, leaving 17 bases between. The germline V gene has CDR1 LNHDA and CDR2 SQIVND (reference sequence). CDR3 nucleotides: TGTGCCAGTAGTCCCTCGATGGGGGCGGGCACCGGGGAGCTGTTTTTT. Protein product: CASSPSMGAGTGELFF.

The rearrangement uses TRBV10-1 and TRBJ1-4; 9 bases agree with TRBD1. CDR1 is WNHNN and CDR2 is SYGVQD in the germline V gene (reference sequence). Unmatched junction bases numbered 11, after V lost 7 bases and J lost 8 bases. The CDR3 runs to 15 residues. This CDR3 is CASTANRGHVEKLFF. CDR3 nucleotides: TGCGCCAGCACAGCAAACAGGGGGCACGTCGAAAAACTGTTTTTT.

The chain employs TRBV4-1 and TRBJ1-5; 9 nucleotides line up with TRBD1. From germline, CDR1 is MGHRA and CDR2 YSYEKL. V gave up 1 base and J gave up 7 bases; unmatched junction bases: 2. The CDR3 is made up of 14 amino acids. CDR3 coding DNA: TGCGCCAGCAGCCAAGCGGGGACAGGGCAGCCCCAGCATTTT. Encoded protein: CASSQAGTGQPQHF.

V usage is TRBV10-1 and J usage is TRBJ1-3, with unresolved D. The CDR3 is 13 residues long. Looked up from germline, CDR1 is WNHNN and CDR2 is SYGVQD (reference sequence). V was shortened by 3 bases and J by 1 base, with 4 bases between the two germline ends. CDR3 sequence reads: CASSDESGNTIYF. The CDR3 DNA follows: TGCGCCAGCAGTGATGAGTCTGGAAACACCATATATTTT.

This clone was observed once. V and J are TRBV29-1 and TRBJ2-5; D gene unclear. The CDR3 covers 11 residues. CDR1 SQVTM and CDR2 ANQGSEA come from the germline V gene. V was clipped by 7 bases and J by 5 bases, with 11 bases between them. CDR3 DNA sequence: TGCAGCGCCCAGGTCCGGGAGACCCAGTACTTC. Its protein is CSAQVRETQYF.

The gene calls are TRBV2 and TRBJ1-4, with 7 nucleotides matching TRBD1. This CDR3 is built from 15 residues. With V trimmed by 3 bases and J by 7 bases, 8 bases remained unmatched. Germline V gene sequence: CDR1 SNHLY, CDR2 FYNNEI. The CDR3, as DNA: TGTGCCAGCAGTGAGGAGGGGGCTTTCCGTGAAAAACTGTTTTTT. It translates to CASSEEGAFREKLFF.

V and J are TRBV5-1 and TRBJ2-7; D remains ambiguous. Germline assignment: CDR1 SGHRS and CDR2 YFSETQ. V was shortened by 4 bases and J by 5 bases, with 16 bases between the two germline ends. This CDR3 is built from 14 residues. CDR3 amino acids: CASSPTFGHHEQYF. The DNA for the CDR3 is TGCGCCAGCAGCCCAACCTTTGGGCACCACGAGCAGTACTTC.

This chain connects TRBV18 to TRBJ2-7; 8 bases are a match to TRBD1. Germline trimming cut 3 bases from V and 4 bases from J; bases unmatched to any gene: 5. Germline V gene data show CDR1 as KGHSH and CDR2 as LQKENI. The CDR3 extends over 14 amino acids. In DNA, the CDR3 is TGTGCCAGCTCACCGGACAGGGAGAGGTACGAGCAGTACTTC. It specifies CASSPDRERYEQYF. Supplemented by reference TRBV18 and TRBJ2-7, the full variable domain reads NAGVMQNPRHLVRRRGQEARLRCSPMKGHSHVYWYRQLPEEGLKFMVYLQKENIIDESGMPKERFSAEFPKEGPSILRIQQVVRGDSAAYFCASSPDRERYEQYFGPGTRLTVT.

A single count supports this clone. The chain carries TRBV9 and TRBJ1-6; D perhaps matches TRBD1 (6 bases). The CDR3 runs to 12 residues. CDR1 and CDR2 from the germline V gene are SGDLS and YYNGEE. V was clipped by 3 bases and J by 10 bases, with 8 bases between them. CDR3 in amino acids: CASSEQGSPLHF. The CDR3 DNA follows: TGTGCCAGCAGCGAACAGGGATCACCCCTCCACTTT.

The rearrangement uses TRBV9 and TRBJ1-3; no clear D gene. The CDR3 has 14 amino acids. The germline CDR1 and CDR2 sequences are SGDLS and YYNGEE. The V end lost 0 bases, the J end lost 3 bases, and 7 bases lay between the germline ends. CDR3 coding DNA: TGTGCCAGCAGCGTAGATCGGTTTGGAAACACCATATATTTT. The encoded protein is CASSVDRFGNTIYF.

The genes are TRBV7-7 and TRBJ2-3, with 12 bases that match TRBD1. V was pared by 5 bases and J by 6 bases, with 6 bases of the junction left unmatched. This CDR3 has 15 amino acids. Germline V gene data show CDR1 as SSHAT and CDR2 as FNYEAQ (reference sequence). The CDR3 nucleotides read TGTGCCAGCAGCCCTGGGACAGGGGGCCGGGATACGCAGTATTTT. As protein: CASSPGTGGRDTQYF. Together with reference TRBV7-7 and TRBJ2-3, the CDR3 gives the full variable domain: GAGVSQSPRYKVTKRGQDVTLRCDPISSHATLYWYQQALGQGPEFLTYFNYEAQPDKSGLPSDRFSAERPEGSISTLTIQRTEQRDSAMYRCASSPGTGGRDTQYFGPGTRLTVL.

The chain uses TRBV13 and TRBJ2-3; maybe TRBD1 (5 bases). Trimming removed 5 bases at V and 4 bases at J, with 7 bases between. Germline V CDR1 and CDR2: PRHDT, FYEKMQ (reference sequence). There are 12 residues in the CDR3. CDR3 sequence reads: CASSQGPDTQYF. The CDR3 nucleotides read TGTGCCAGCAGCCAGGGCCCAGATACGCAGTATTTT.

This clone was seen a single time. Different DNA sequences within this sample yield the same CDR3. This chain uses TRBV7-2 with TRBJ1-2; D not resolved. Germline V lookup: CDR1 SGHTA, CDR2 FQGNSA. The CDR3 runs 15 residues. V lost 1 base and J 2 bases, leaving 11 bases between the germline ends. CDR3 protein: CASSLDKGGNYGYTF. The CDR3, as DNA: TGTGCCAGCAGCTTAGATAAGGGAGGGAACTATGGCTACACCTTC.

V is TRBV20-1 and J is TRBJ1-1, with D possibly being TRBD1 (5 bases). Germline V gene sequence: CDR1 DFQATT, CDR2 SNEGSKA (reference sequence). The V gene lost 5 bases and the J gene lost 4 bases, with 8 bases spanning the gap. The CDR3 has 11 amino acids. CDR3 residues: CSAGGGTEAFF. CDR3 coding DNA: TGCAGTGCTGGGGGGGGCACTGAAGCTTTCTTT.